Each of the 18 T cell receptor beta chains below was sequenced from the same sample in a study of shared clonotypes between healthy human individuals. Here immunoSEQ multiplex PCR was the method, and the copy in TCRdb shows in-frame clones only, minus some. The profile shows a few million clones, around 95% of them singletons. The naive CD8 subset, CD45RO-negative cells positively selected for CCR7, excluded terminally differentiated effector memory CD45RA+ cells. The specimen was naive CD8+ T cells from PBMCs. These receptors were obtained from a man aged 18 to 29 in good health. Some clones in this sample may be carry-over from other donors' samples.

V and J are TRBV27 and TRBJ1-1, with D possibly TRBD1 on 5 matching bases. Between the trimmed V and J ends, which lost 5 bases and 4 bases, there was a span of 20 bases. This CDR3 has 16 amino acids. CDR1 and CDR2 (germline): MNHEY, SMNVEV (reference sequence). The CDR3 reads CASSPYLKGVSTEAFF. The CDR3 coding sequence is TGTGCCAGCAGTCCCTACCTTAAAGGGGTCAGCACTGAAGCTTTCTTT.

In this sample, this clone turned up once. The V and J genes are TRBV28 and TRBJ2-3; 11 positions match TRBD2. CDR1 MDHEN and CDR2 SYDVKM come from the germline V gene. There are 21 residues in the CDR3. Trimming removed 3 bases from V and 4 bases from J; junction bases left unmatched: 21. CDR3 coding DNA: TGTGCCAGCAGTTTTGAGCTAGCGGGAGGCCCGACCCGCCAGATTCCAGATACGCAGTATTTT. Protein: CASSFELAGGPTRQIPDTQYF.

This sequence joins TRBV7-9 and TRBJ2-1, with 10 bases aligning to TRBD2. Per the germline V gene, CDR1 is SEHNR and CDR2 is FQNEAQ (reference sequence). J gave up 2 bases and V 4 bases, and 5 bases lay outside the gene matches. CDR3 size: 16 residues. CDR3 residues: CASSSFSGRTYNEQFF. CDR3 in DNA: TGTGCCAGCAGCTCCTTTAGCGGGAGGACCTACAATGAGCAGTTCTTC.

V usage is TRBV19 and J usage is TRBJ1-2; a possible D gene is TRBD1 (6 bases). V dropped 2 bases and J dropped 4 bases, with 29 bases sitting between them. This CDR3 contains 20 residues. Germline CDR1 reads LNHDA; CDR2 reads SQIVND (reference sequence). CDR3 coding DNA: TGTGCCAGTAGTATACCGACCCCCAGGGGCCTAGAACGAGCGGCCTATGGCTACACCTTC. It codes for CASSIPTPRGLERAAYGYTF.

The chain uses TRBV19 and TRBJ1-5; TRBD1 is a possible D gene (6 bases). V lost 10 bases and J 1 base, leaving 26 bases between the germline ends. From germline, CDR1 is LNHDA and CDR2 SQIVND (reference sequence). The CDR3 length is 18 residues. CDR3 loop: CATSSFRDTLGSNQPQHF. In nucleotides, the CDR3 is TGTGCCACCTCAAGCTTCCGGGACACCCTGGGAAGCAATCAGCCCCAGCATTTT.

Details on this clone: This sample includes further DNA sequences coding for the same CDR3. CDR3 coding DNA: TGCGCCAGCAGCCCGGGACCTTGGTTCGGGGACCCTGGGGCCAACGTCCTGACTTTC. Translation gives CASSPGPWFGDPGANVLTF. The rearrangement uses TRBV4-1 and TRBJ2-6; the D gene could be TRBD1 or TRBD2 (5 bases each). Per germline, CDR1 MGHRA and CDR2 YSYEKL. V dropped 4 bases and J dropped 2 bases, with 21 bases sitting between them. The CDR3 contains 19 residues.

This chain uses TRBV2 with TRBJ1-5; D possibly corresponds to TRBD1 (5 bases). The CDR3 contains 15 residues. Germline CDR1 and CDR2: SNHLY and FYNNEI. V was cut by 6 bases and J by 7 bases, with 19 bases left in between. CDR3 coding DNA: TGTGCCAGCAGGCAGGGTGCGGGCAGGTCGCAGCCCCAGCATTTT. As protein: CASRQGAGRSQPQHF. The complete variable domain, with remaining parts taken from reference TRBV2 and TRBJ1-5, reads EPEVTQTPSHQVTQMGQEVILRCVPISNHLYFYWYRQILGQKVEFLVSFYNNEISEKSEIFDDQFSVERPDGSNFTLKIRSTKLEDSAMYFCASRQGAGRSQPQHFGDGTRLSIL.

The V call is TRBV10-3, the J call TRBJ2-1, with 7 bases that match TRBD2. The length of the CDR3 is 16 residues. CDR1 is ENHRY, CDR2 SYGVKD, per germline. J gave up 5 bases and V 0 bases, and 7 bases lay outside the gene matches. CDR3 amino acids: CAISESVRRGNNEQFF. DNA of the CDR3: TGTGCCATCAGTGAGTCAGTGAGGCGGGGGAACAATGAGCAGTTCTTC.

The V gene is TRBV27, the J gene TRBJ2-7, with 7 bases aligning to TRBD1. The J segment lost 6 bases and the V segment lost 0 bases, leaving 5 bases of the junction unmatched. CDR3 length: 14 residues. Looked up from germline, CDR1 is MNHEY and CDR2 is SMNVEV (reference sequence). The CDR3 here is CASSLSTGVLEQYF. The CDR3 DNA follows: TGTGCCAGCAGTTTATCCACAGGGGTGCTCGAGCAGTACTTC.

V and J are TRBV4-1 and TRBJ2-7, with D perhaps matching TRBD1 (6 bases). CDR1 is MGHRA and CDR2 is YSYEKL in the germline V gene. This CDR3 contains 16 residues. V lost 0 bases and J 4 bases, leaving 16 bases between the germline ends. The CDR3 nucleotides read TGCGCCAGCAGCCAAGACTTCAGGGGTCCCGGATACGAGCAGTACTTC. Protein: CASSQDFRGPGYEQYF.

The rearrangement joins TRBV5-8 to TRBJ1-5; D unclear. The germline V and J ends were trimmed by 4 bases and 1 base, with 15 bases remaining between them. The CDR3 has 16 amino acids. Looked up from germline, CDR1 is SGHTS and CDR2 is YDEGEE. The CDR3 loop is CASSRIHLDSNQPQHF. The CDR3, as DNA: TGTGCCAGCAGCCGAATCCATTTGGACAGCAATCAGCCCCAGCATTTT. The full variable domain, completed using reference TRBV5-8 and TRBJ1-5, is EAGVTQSPTHLIKTRGQQATLRCSPISGHTSVYWYQQALGLGLQFLLWYDEGEERNRGNFPPRFSGRQFPNYSSELNVNALELEDSALYLCASSRIHLDSNQPQHFGDGTRLSIL.

The chain is built from TRBV7-7 and TRBJ2-1; the D is unclear. V lost 5 bases, J lost 7 bases, and 18 bases lay in between. The CDR3 is 15 amino acids. From germline, CDR1 is SSHAT and CDR2 FNYEAQ (reference sequence). The CDR3 bases are TGTGCCAGCAGCCCCGGACCCGATTTTTGGAATGAGCAGTTCTTC. Translating it yields CASSPGPDFWNEQFF.

The chain is built from TRBV28 and TRBJ1-5; D gene ambiguous. CDR1 is MDHEN and CDR2 is SYDVKM in the germline V gene. Deletions cut 6 bases from V and 2 bases from J, with 14 bases between. This CDR3 region has 15 residues. The CDR3, as DNA: TGTGCCAGCAGAAGTGGGGTTTGGGGCAATCAGCCCCAGCATTTT. It is translated as CASRSGVWGNQPQHF.

The V gene is TRBV5-6, the J gene TRBJ1-2; 9 nucleotides match TRBD1. The length of the CDR3 is 14 residues. Germline V gene lookup returns CDR1 SGHDT and CDR2 YYEEEE. V lost 4 bases to trimming and J lost 5 bases; unmatched junction nucleotides: 6. In DNA, the CDR3 is TGTGCCAGCAGCCGGGGGACAGGGTGGTATGGCTACACCTTC. Its translation is CASSRGTGWYGYTF.

Comment on this clone: Distinct nucleotide sequences in the sample also encode this CDR3. The chain recombines TRBV9 with TRBJ1-1; D perhaps matches TRBD1 (5 bases). The CDR3 contains 14 residues. The germline V gene has CDR1 SGDLS and CDR2 YYNGEE. V was clipped by 3 bases and J by 5 bases, with 14 bases between them. The CDR3 DNA is TGTGCCAGCAGCGCGTCCGGGACCGGGACTGAAGCTTTCTTT. Translating gives CASSASGTGTEAFF.

The chain links TRBV5-1 to TRBJ1-4, with 8 bases fitting TRBD1. The CDR3 extends over 15 amino acids. In germline, CDR1 is SGHRS, CDR2 YFSETQ. Trimming at V came to 0 bases and at J to 7 bases, leaving 5 bases not matched to a gene. This CDR3 reads CASSLAPGGGEKLFF. The CDR3 DNA reads as TGCGCCAGCAGCTTGGCCCCAGGGGGCGGTGAAAAACTGTTTTTT. Based on the CDR3 plus reference TRBV5-1 and TRBJ1-4, the full variable domain is KAGVTQTPRYLIKTRGQQVTLSCSPISGHRSVSWYQQTPGQGLQFLFEYFSETQRNKGNFPGRFSGRQFSNSRSEMNVSTLELGDSALYLCASSLAPGGGEKLFFGSGTQLSVL.

The chain uses TRBV5-6 and TRBJ2-1; D call uncertain. V was clipped by 0 bases and J by 6 bases, with 13 bases between them. Germline V gives CDR1 SGHDT, CDR2 YYEEEE. CDR3 length equals 15 residues. CDR3 in DNA: TGTGCCAGCAGCTTGGGCGCTAGTCGTATCAATGAGCAGTTCTTC. This codes for CASSLGASRINEQFF.

This chain uses TRBV5-1 with TRBJ2-1; TRBD2 aligns across 13 bases. CDR3 length equals 17 residues. The germline gives CDR1 SGHRS, CDR2 YFSETQ. Unmatched junction bases numbered 7, after V lost 4 bases and J lost 3 bases. CDR3 amino acids: CASSQGLAGAFYNEQFF. CDR3 DNA: TGCGCCAGCAGCCAAGGACTAGCGGGAGCCTTCTACAATGAGCAGTTCTTC.